This is a list of T cell receptor beta chains from one sample in a study of blood T cell repertoires in COVID-19. Only in-frame clones appear in the TCRdb table, and some are missing; sequencing was by immunoSEQ multiplex PCR. The sample consists of over 100,000 clones, 80% of them appearing once. Sequenced: peripheral blood. The receptors stem from a human donor in a cohort sampled during active or convalescent COVID-19. Both conserved end residues are trimmed from each CDR3. A D gene is named only where the DNA matches it firmly.

TRBV12-5	-	TRBJ2-2	ASALTGELF
TRBV10-3	-	TRBJ2-7	AISKGGYEQY
TRBV4-3	TRBD2	TRBJ2-1	ASSQVEWTSGGRPYNEQF
TRBV9	-	TRBJ1-2	ASSVGGYDYGYT
TRBV25-1	-	TRBJ1-3	ASSGIFRNTIY
TRBV11-2	TRBD2	TRBJ2-1	ASSLRTSGVYNEQF
TRBV30	-	TRBJ1-4	AWSISRSGNEKLF
TRBV11-2	TRBD2	TRBJ2-7	ASSPGEGPPLSYEQY
TRBV6-5	-	TRBJ1-3	ASSLIHPLSGNTIY
TRBV6-5	-	TRBJ1-2	ASSYSNSYGYT
TRBV29-1	TRBD2	TRBJ2-3	TVAGGPGYTQY
TRBV28	-	TRBJ1-1	ASSLGQTDEAF
TRBV6-6	TRBD1	TRBJ2-5	ASSIRDRRETQY
TRBV6-6	-	TRBJ2-7	ATWDFSSSYEQY
TRBV5-1	-	TRBJ1-5	ASSLVIMRSNQPQH
TRBV7-8	TRBD2	TRBJ2-7	ASSLGRTSGSLDEQY
TRBV4-2	TRBD2	TRBJ2-3	ASSQVRTSSQGTQY
TRBV19	-	TRBJ1-4	ASRKQASNEKLF
TRBV7-2	-	TRBJ2-7	ASSYSGLVMSEDG
TRBV14	-	TRBJ2-7	ASSQVLSSYEQY
TRBV7-9	-	TRBJ1-2	ASSYGGTNYGYT
TRBV19	-	TRBJ2-2	ASMIDRTAGELF
TRBV7-9	-	TRBJ2-1	ASSLTQSGNEQF
TRBV10-1	-	TRBJ1-1	ASSRTVNTEAF
TRBV19	-	TRBJ1-6	ASNNRNSPLH
TRBV6-5	TRBD1	TRBJ1-1	ASRHRGNHYEAF
TRBV6-2/TRBV6-3	-	TRBJ1-5	ASSQNTGFRNQPQH
TRBV12-1	-	TRBJ2-3	ASSYGSKPGDTQY
TRBV5-4	TRBD1	TRBJ1-5	ASSFRTGRLGSDQPQH
TRBV28	-	TRBJ2-3	ASSRTVSTDTQY
TRBV5-5	TRBD1	TRBJ2-3	ASSLAGTGTTDTQY
TRBV6-6	-	TRBJ1-1	ASSSRFEAF
TRBV27	-	TRBJ1-5	ASRQGGSNQPQH
TRBV7-9	-	TRBJ2-5	ASSSTAGRGGQETQY
TRBV30	-	TRBJ1-5	AWSVRTDYSNQPQH
TRBV7-9	TRBD1	TRBJ1-4	ASSRDRSIGEKLF
TRBV19	TRBD1	TRBJ2-3	ASSRQGIPDTQY
TRBV18	TRBD2	TRBJ2-2	ASSPLGGLAVVTGELF
TRBV24-1	-	TRBJ2-1	ATSDFGGGSPHSYNEQF
TRBV19	-	TRBJ2-2	ASKGGVANTGELF
TRBV6-4	-	TRBJ2-7	ASSDKPGPVYEQY
TRBV19	-	TRBJ1-5	ASSIPIESYSNQPQH
TRBV29-1	-	TRBJ2-1	SVSARPNEQF
TRBV9	TRBD1	TRBJ1-2	ASSASGTGSNYGYT
TRBV25-1	TRBD2	TRBJ2-1	ATSPGGYNEQF
TRBV6-2/TRBV6-3	TRBD1	TRBJ1-6	ASSRATGVNSPLH
TRBV4-3	TRBD2	TRBJ2-1	ASNRGASGSYEQF
TRBV7-9	TRBD1	TRBJ1-2	ASSSMGQGDYGYT
TRBV6-2/TRBV6-3	TRBD1	TRBJ2-7	ASSYSKLHPEQGAHEQY
TRBV7-8	TRBD1	TRBJ2-1	ASSLPGQGYNEQF
TRBV2	TRBD2	TRBJ2-7	ASTTPSGGHAGYEQY
TRBV14	-	TRBJ2-5	ASSQERRGRRETQY
TRBV27	TRBD1	TRBJ2-7	ASRLHRGEQY
TRBV6-5	-	TRBJ2-1	ASRKQISTFNEQF
TRBV18	-	TRBJ2-3	ASSPNLGADTQY
TRBV7-2	TRBD1	TRBJ2-5	ASSLTGGLETQY
TRBV4-1	-	TRBJ1-2	ASSPSGSRGYT
TRBV19	-	TRBJ1-3	ASSITQATGSGNTIY
TRBV6-2/TRBV6-3	TRBD2	TRBJ2-2	ASSPPGTSGVTGELF
TRBV9	TRBD1	TRBJ1-6	ASSSTSDRGTYNSPLH